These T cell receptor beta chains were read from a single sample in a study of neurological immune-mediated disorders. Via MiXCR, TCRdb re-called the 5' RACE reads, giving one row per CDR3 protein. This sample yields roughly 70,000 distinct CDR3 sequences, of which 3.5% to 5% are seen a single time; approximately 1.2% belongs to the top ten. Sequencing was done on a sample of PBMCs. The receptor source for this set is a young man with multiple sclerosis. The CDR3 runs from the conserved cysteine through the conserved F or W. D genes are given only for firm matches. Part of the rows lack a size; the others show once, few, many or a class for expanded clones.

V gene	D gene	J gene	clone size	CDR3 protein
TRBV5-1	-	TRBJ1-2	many	CASSFGPSDYGYTF
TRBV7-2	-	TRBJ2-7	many	CASSSPQSSYEQYF
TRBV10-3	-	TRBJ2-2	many	CAIRGGLSGELFF
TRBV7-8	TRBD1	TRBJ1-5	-	CASSSDRGNQPQNF
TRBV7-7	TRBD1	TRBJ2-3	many	CASSPGTARTDTQYF
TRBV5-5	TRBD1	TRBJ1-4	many	CASSDLTGYQEKLFF
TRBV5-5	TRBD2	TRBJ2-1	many	CASSGGTSASYNEQFF
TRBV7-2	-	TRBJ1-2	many	CASSSWTLRGSSNGYTF
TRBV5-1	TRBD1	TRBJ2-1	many	CASSSRTGDNEQFF
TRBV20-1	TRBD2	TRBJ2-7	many	CSARDAGGYPYEQYF
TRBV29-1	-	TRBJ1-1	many	CSVGGLGTLGTEAFF
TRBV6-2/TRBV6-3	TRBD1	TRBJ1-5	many	CASSTTGGGTPQHF
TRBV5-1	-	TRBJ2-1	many	CASSPTGISYNEQFF
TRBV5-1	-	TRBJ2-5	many	CASSLVVGFQETQYF
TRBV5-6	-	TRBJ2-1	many	CASSFRREQFF
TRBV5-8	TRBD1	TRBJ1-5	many	CASSLGTGEFNQPQHF
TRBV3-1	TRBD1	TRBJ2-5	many	CASSLRDRGYRETQYF
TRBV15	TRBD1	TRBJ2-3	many	CATSDPGQMFTDTQYF
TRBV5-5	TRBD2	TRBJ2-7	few	CASSWGGSSYEQYF
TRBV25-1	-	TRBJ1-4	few	CASKGRGKATNEKLFF
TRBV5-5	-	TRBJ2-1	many	CASSLGFRDNEQFF
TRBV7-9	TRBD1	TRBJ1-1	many	CASSYGGQGPEAFF
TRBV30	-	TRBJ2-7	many	CAWSVGGKSYEQYF
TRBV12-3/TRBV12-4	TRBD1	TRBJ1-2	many	CASSFLGQGSYTF
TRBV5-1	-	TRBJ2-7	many	CASSPDGSSYEQYF
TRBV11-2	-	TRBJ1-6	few	CASSLVPRDSNSYNSPLHF